The present entry profiles one T cell receptor (beta chain) with its context. This clonotype was counted ten times or more. What antigen it recognizes has not been identified. No base quality values were provided; no much bigger clone lies one nucleotide off. These data come from a study of tumor-infiltrating lymphocytes in oesophageal squamous cell carcinoma (dated by TCRdb to about 2016). The CDR3 goes from the cysteine to the phenylalanine over 13 residues. Just the 39-base CDR3 DNA is kept, in frame starting at base 1. The trim is 2 bases for V and 6 bases for J, with a gap of 8 bases between the germline ends. CDR1 and CDR2 are drawn from the germline V gene (reference sequence): MNHNY, SVGAGI. The library was prepared using PCR. Sequenced using an Illumina HiSeq 2000. TCRdb passed the public sequencing reads through fastp at Q25 and MiXCR, retaining productive beta sequences. Identical CDR3 protein sequences are pooled into one entry, listed with their most common genes and DNA. For this sample the table gives over 15,000 distinct CDR3 sequences, of which around 46% were detected only once. The ten largest account for roughly 33% of the sample.

The source material was normal esophageal tissue next to the tumor. Rearrangement joined TRBV6-6 to TRBJ2-1; a weak D assignment points to TRBD2 (6 bases agree). This clonotype originated in a female donor with esophageal squamous cell carcinoma. The sequenced DNA: TGTGCCAGCAGTTACGGGACTTTCAATGAGCAGTTCTTC. This sequence encodes CASSYGTFNEQFF.